The 25 T cell receptor beta chains in this list originate from one sample, sequenced in a study of shared clonotypes between healthy human individuals. Assay used: immunoSEQ multiplex PCR; TCRdb lists only in-frame clones, some missing. The sample includes roughly 1,500,000 clones, 98% of them seen just once. The sample taken for sequencing was naive CD4+ T cells sorted from blood. As for subset: CD45RA+ positively selected. These receptors were taken from a man aged 25-45 years in good health.

V and J are TRBV5-4 and TRBJ2-3; perhaps TRBD1 as D (8 bases). Germline V gene data show CDR1 as SGHNT and CDR2 as YYREEE (reference sequence). Trimming cost V 6 bases and J 6 bases, with 26 bases left between them. This CDR3 spans 17 amino acids. The CDR3 DNA follows: TGTGCCAGCACCCGGAATGGACAGGGCGGGGGTACGGATACGCAGTATTTT. It yields the protein CASTRNGQGGGTDTQYF. The full variable domain, in which reference TRBV5-4 and TRBJ2-3 provide the parts outside the CDR3, is ETGVTQSPTHLIKTRGQQVTLRCSSQSGHNTVSWYQQALGQGPQFIFQYYREEENGRGNFPPRFSGLQFPNYSSELNVNALELDDSALYLCASTRNGQGGGTDTQYFGPGTRLTVL.

In its sample, this clone was seen once. This chain uses TRBV5-1 with TRBJ1-1, with a weak D call TRBD1 (5 bases). Germline CDR1 and CDR2: SGHRS and YFSETQ. The CDR3 is 14 residues long. V gave up 4 bases and J gave up 3 bases, with 13 bases separating them. The CDR3 spells CASSPDGRDTEAFF. The CDR3 DNA sequence: TGCGCCAGCAGCCCCGATGGCAGGGACACTGAAGCTTTCTTT.

The gene calls are TRBV2 and TRBJ2-7, with TRBD2 matching over 16 bases. CDR1 and CDR2 from the germline V gene are SNHLY and FYNNEI. The CDR3 sequence is 14 residues long. Germline trimming cut 6 bases from V and 6 bases from J; bases unmatched to any gene: 2. The CDR3 region has the DNA TGTGCCAGCAGGGGGACTAGCGGGAGGGTCGAGCAGTACTTC. Translated, it gives CASRGTSGRVEQYF.

This chain joins TRBV15 and TRBJ2-7; D not resolved. The length of the CDR3 is 15 residues. V gave up 0 bases and J gave up 7 bases, with 16 bases separating them. Germline V lookup: CDR1 LNHNV, CDR2 YYDKDF (reference sequence). The CDR3 sequence: CATSRDKQVLREQYF. DNA of the CDR3: TGTGCCACCAGCAGAGATAAGCAGGTTCTGAGGGAGCAGTACTTC.

This chain joins TRBV19 and TRBJ1-5; D might be TRBD1 (5 bases). Trimming pared 7 bases from V and 7 bases from J, leaving 14 bases between. CDR3 length: 13 amino acids. Germline CDR1 LNHDA, CDR2 SQIVND (reference sequence). Here the CDR3 reads CASNPPGDQPQHF. As DNA, the CDR3 is TGTGCCAGTAACCCACCGGGGGACCAGCCCCAGCATTTT.

The chain employs TRBV6-1 and TRBJ2-3; 10 nucleotides match TRBD2. The J segment lost 3 bases and the V segment lost 1 base, leaving 1 base of the junction unmatched. Germline CDR1 reads MNHNS; CDR2 reads SASEGT. The CDR3 is made up of 15 amino acids. The chain's CDR3 is CASSEGSGRTDTQYF. The CDR3 DNA is TGTGCCAGCAGTGAAGGTAGCGGGAGGACAGATACGCAGTATTTT.

V usage is TRBV5-1 and J usage is TRBJ2-7; D is tentatively TRBD1 or TRBD2 (5 bases each). CDR1 is SGHRS and CDR2 is YFSETQ in the germline V gene. CDR3 length: 14 amino acids. V was shortened by 4 bases and J by 3 bases, with 14 bases between the two germline ends. The CDR3 loop is CASSRDGPFYEQYF. CDR3 nucleotides: TGCGCCAGCAGCCGGGACGGACCTTTCTACGAGCAGTACTTC.

The CDR3 here is CASSLGLSPLDGGYTF. As DNA, the CDR3 is TGCGCCAGCAGCTTGGGATTGAGCCCGCTAGATGGTGGCTACACCTTC. V gene TRBV5-1 combines with J gene TRBJ1-2; no definite D call. Germline loops: CDR1 SGHRS, CDR2 YFSETQ. The V end was cut by 0 bases, the J end by 7 bases, with 19 bases between. This CDR3 has 16 amino acids.

On this clone itself: Additional DNA sequences in this sample encode the identical CDR3. This chain uses TRBV7-9 with TRBJ2-1, with TRBD2 identical over 11 bases. Germline-derived CDR1 and CDR2 are SEHNR and FQNEAQ (reference sequence). The length of the CDR3 is 15 residues. The ends lost 5 bases at V and 4 bases at J; junction bases unmatched: 4. In DNA, the CDR3 is TGTGCCAGCAGCCTACTAGCGGGAGTATACAATGAGCAGTTCTTC. Translated, it gives CASSLLAGVYNEQFF.

The CDR3 here is CASSPQQRRGLAGGEQFF. For the CDR3, the DNA is TGTGCCAGCAGCCCACAGCAGCGTAGAGGACTAGCGGGAGGTGAGCAGTTCTTC. J is TRBJ2-1 and V is TRBV9, with 14 bases matching TRBD2. CDR1 SGDLS and CDR2 YYNGEE come from the germline V gene. Trimming at V came to 4 bases and at J to 9 bases, leaving 15 bases not matched to a gene. CDR3 length: 18 amino acids.

The chain employs TRBV4-1 and TRBJ1-1; weak D call: TRBD1 (6 bases). Trimming took 3 bases from V and 10 from J, leaving 15 bases between them. This CDR3 contains 13 residues. The germline V gene encodes CDR1 MGHRA and CDR2 YSYEKL. The CDR3 protein is CASSQSTGRAAFF. The CDR3 coding sequence is TGCGCCAGCAGCCAGAGTACAGGGCGGGCAGCTTTCTTT.

This chain uses TRBV2 with TRBJ2-7, with 14 bases fitting TRBD2. Germline lookup yields CDR1 SNHLY and CDR2 FYNNEI. CDR3 length: 14 residues. After removal of 6 bases from V and 6 bases from J, the junction contained 4 bases not matched to a gene. CDR3 in DNA: TGTGCCAGCAGGAGACTAGCGGGAGGGCTCGAGCAGTACTTC. Translation: CASRRLAGGLEQYF.

This rearrangement joins TRBV28 to TRBJ2-4; D gene ambiguous. Germline V CDR1 and CDR2: MDHEN, SYDVKM. The CDR3 is 14 residues long. Trimming stripped 4 bases from V and 5 bases from J, with 12 bases between. The CDR3: CASSWTDVQNIQYF. CDR3 DNA sequence: TGTGCCAGCAGTTGGACGGACGTCCAAAACATTCAGTACTTC. The full variable domain, in which reference TRBV28 and TRBJ2-4 provide the parts outside the CDR3, is DVKVTQSSRYLVKRTGEKVFLECVQDMDHENMFWYRQDPGLGLRLIYFSYDVKMKEKGDIPEGYSVSREKKERFSLILESASTNQTSMYLCASSWTDVQNIQYFGAGTRLSVL.

The chain links TRBV7-9 to TRBJ1-3; D remains ambiguous. The CDR3 has 14 residues. Per the germline V gene, CDR1 is SEHNR and CDR2 is FQNEAQ (reference sequence). Trimming removed 7 bases from V and 1 base from J, with 11 bases in between. In DNA form, the CDR3 reads TGTGCCAGCACAAAGAAGGTATCTGGAAACACCATATATTTT. It specifies CASTKKVSGNTIYF. The full variable domain, completed using reference TRBV7-9 and TRBJ1-3, is DTGVSQNPRHKITKRGQNVTFRCDPISEHNRLYWYRQTLGQGPEFLTYFQNEAQLEKSRLLSDRFSAERPKGSFSTLEIQRTEQGDSAMYLCASTKKVSGNTIYFGEGSWLTVV.

V gene TRBV15 combines with J gene TRBJ2-1, with 8 bases matching TRBD1. The germline V gene encodes CDR1 LNHNV and CDR2 YYDKDF (reference sequence). The CDR3 sequence is 14 residues long. The V and J ends lost 3 bases and 9 bases, in that order; junction bases with no gene match: 7. For the CDR3, the DNA is TGTGCCACCAGCAGGTCGGACAGGGAAGGTGAGCAGTTCTTC. Residues: CATSRSDREGEQFF.

As for this clone: Other DNA sequences in the sample encode the same CDR3. The chain links TRBV28 to TRBJ1-5; a possible D gene is TRBD1 (5 bases). The germline V and J ends were trimmed by 5 bases and 6 bases, with 8 bases remaining between them. This CDR3 has 12 residues. Germline loops: CDR1 MDHEN, CDR2 SYDVKM. Here the CDR3 DNA reads TGTGCCAGCAGTGAAGGGGTTCAGCCCCAGCATTTT. Translation gives CASSEGVQPQHF.

The chain recombines TRBV27 with TRBJ2-2; TRBD2 matches at 8 bases. This CDR3 is built from 14 residues. Unmatched junction bases numbered 6, after V lost 5 bases and J lost 7 bases. Germline CDR1 and CDR2: MNHEY and SMNVEV (reference sequence). CDR3 DNA sequence: TGTGCCAGCAGTCGGACTAGCAGGTTCGGGGAGCTGTTTTTT. Amino acids: CASSRTSRFGELFF.

The V gene is TRBV29-1, the J gene TRBJ2-3, with D possibly called TRBD1 or TRBD2 (6 bases each). The germline CDR1 and CDR2 sequences are SQVTM and ANQGSEA. V gave up 7 bases and J gave up 2 bases, with 13 bases separating them. This CDR3 comprises 13 residues. CDR3 DNA sequence: TGCAGCGCCGAGGGGGGCCACACAGATACGCAGTATTTT. Translated, it gives CSAEGGHTDTQYF.

This rearrangement joins TRBV27 to TRBJ1-6; 7 nucleotides align to TRBD1. The CDR3 runs 15 residues. Germline V CDR1 and CDR2: MNHEY, SMNVEV (reference sequence). Germline trimming cut 5 bases from V and 9 bases from J; bases unmatched to any gene: 10. In nucleotides, the CDR3 is TGTGCCAGCAGTCCGCAGACAGGGTATGGTTCACCCCTCCACTTT. Translated: CASSPQTGYGSPLHF.

This chain connects TRBV6-6 to TRBJ2-7; TRBD1 or TRBD2 may be the D gene (5 bases each). The length of the CDR3 is 14 residues. CDR1 and CDR2 from the germline V gene are MNHNY and SVGAGI (reference sequence). The V end lost 5 bases, the J end lost 12 bases, and 23 bases lay between the germline ends. In nucleotides, the CDR3 is TGTGCCAGCAGTCACGTGTCCGGGACCTTAACCGGGTACTTC. Its protein is CASSHVSGTLTGYF.

This clone appeared a few times. This chain joins TRBV6-5 and TRBJ1-2; weak D call: TRBD1 (6 bases). This CDR3 is built from 14 residues. The V and J ends lost 7 bases and 2 bases respectively, with 14 bases between them. From germline, CDR1 is MNHEY and CDR2 SVGAGI. CDR3 bases: TGTGCCAGCAAAGCAGGGGCGGGGAACTATGGCTACACCTTC. Translated, it gives CASKAGAGNYGYTF.

In the case of this clone: Other DNA sequences in the same sample also yield this CDR3. The chain carries TRBV27 and TRBJ2-7, with 10 bases matching TRBD2. CDR1 MNHEY and CDR2 SMNVEV come from the germline V gene (reference sequence). CDR3 length: 15 residues. The J segment lost 6 bases and the V segment lost 5 bases, leaving 10 bases of the junction unmatched. The DNA of the CDR3 is TGTGCCAGCAGTCCGTTAGCGGGAGGATCGGGCGAGCAGTACTTC. Amino acid sequence: CASSPLAGGSGEQYF.

The V call is TRBV27, the J call TRBJ1-2; D call uncertain. CDR1 MNHEY and CDR2 SMNVEV come from the germline V gene (reference sequence). V gave up 3 bases and J gave up 4 bases, with 12 bases separating them. The CDR3 contains 14 residues. Here the CDR3 reads CASSFDREVYGYTF. CDR3 DNA: TGTGCCAGCAGTTTTGATCGAGAGGTCTATGGCTACACCTTC.

This clone was seen just once. The chain links TRBV5-4 to TRBJ2-3, with TRBD2 matching over 7 bases. The length of the CDR3 is 14 residues. Germline CDR1 reads SGHNT; CDR2 reads YYREEE (reference sequence). V was clipped by 4 bases and J by 2 bases; unmatched bases: 4. In nucleotides, the CDR3 is TGTGCCAGCAGCCGAGCGGGGAACACAGATACGCAGTATTTT. Its protein product is CASSRAGNTDTQYF.

This chain joins TRBV7-8 and TRBJ2-7; D remains unclear. Trimming took 5 bases from V and 1 from J, leaving 15 bases between them. The length of the CDR3 is 15 residues. The germline gives CDR1 SGHVS, CDR2 FQNEAQ. The CDR3 sequence: CASSQTGQLSYEQYF. The CDR3, as DNA: TGTGCCAGCAGCCAGACTGGGCAACTTTCCTACGAGCAGTACTTC.